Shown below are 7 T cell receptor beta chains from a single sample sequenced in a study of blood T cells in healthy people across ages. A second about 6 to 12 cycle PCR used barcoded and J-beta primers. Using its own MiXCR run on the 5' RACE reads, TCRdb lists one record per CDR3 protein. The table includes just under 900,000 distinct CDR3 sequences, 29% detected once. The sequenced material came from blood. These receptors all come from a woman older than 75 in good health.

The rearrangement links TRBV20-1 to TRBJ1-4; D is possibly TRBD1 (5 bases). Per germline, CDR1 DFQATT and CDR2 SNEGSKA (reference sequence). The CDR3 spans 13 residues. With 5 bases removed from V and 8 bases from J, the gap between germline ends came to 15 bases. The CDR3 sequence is CSAGGSVKEKLFF. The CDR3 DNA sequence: TGCAGTGCTGGGGGGAGCGTTAAGGAAAAACTGTTTTTT.

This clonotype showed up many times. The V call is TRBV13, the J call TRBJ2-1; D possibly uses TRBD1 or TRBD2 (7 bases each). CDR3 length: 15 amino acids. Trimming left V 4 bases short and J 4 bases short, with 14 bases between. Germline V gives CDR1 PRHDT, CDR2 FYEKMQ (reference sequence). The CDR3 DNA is TGTGCCAGCAGCTCCCAGGGGGGGGGTTACAATGAGCAGTTCTTC. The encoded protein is CASSSQGGGYNEQFF.

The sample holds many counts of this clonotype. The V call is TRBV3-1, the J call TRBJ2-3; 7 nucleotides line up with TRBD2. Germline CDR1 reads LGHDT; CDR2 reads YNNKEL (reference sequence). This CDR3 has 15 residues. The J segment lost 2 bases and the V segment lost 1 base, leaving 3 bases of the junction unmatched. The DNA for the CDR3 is TGTGCCAGCAGCCAAGGCGGGGGACCCACAGATACGCAGTATTTT. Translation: CASSQGGGPTDTQYF.

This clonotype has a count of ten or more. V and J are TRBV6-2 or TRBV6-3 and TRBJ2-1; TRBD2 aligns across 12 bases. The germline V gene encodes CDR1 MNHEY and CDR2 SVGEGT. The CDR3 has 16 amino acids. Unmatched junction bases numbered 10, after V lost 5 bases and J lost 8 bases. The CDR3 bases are TGTGCCAGCAGTAAAGGGACTAGCGGGTGGGAGGATGAGCAGTTCTTC. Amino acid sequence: CASSKGTSGWEDEQFF.

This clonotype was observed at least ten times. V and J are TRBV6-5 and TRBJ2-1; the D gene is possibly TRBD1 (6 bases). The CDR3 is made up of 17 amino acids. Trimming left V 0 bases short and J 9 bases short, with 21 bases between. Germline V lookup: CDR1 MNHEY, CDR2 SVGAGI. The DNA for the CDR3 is TGTGCCAGCAGTTACTCACCGTTGTGGGGGCGAGCGAGTGAGCAGTTCTTC. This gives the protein CASSYSPLWGRASEQFF.

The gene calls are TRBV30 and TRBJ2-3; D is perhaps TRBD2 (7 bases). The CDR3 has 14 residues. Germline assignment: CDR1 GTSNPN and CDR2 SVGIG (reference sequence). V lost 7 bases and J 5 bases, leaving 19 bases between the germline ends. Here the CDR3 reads CASTLGGGRDTQYF. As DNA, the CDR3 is TGTGCCTCCACCCTCGGCGGGGGCAGAGATACGCAGTATTTT.

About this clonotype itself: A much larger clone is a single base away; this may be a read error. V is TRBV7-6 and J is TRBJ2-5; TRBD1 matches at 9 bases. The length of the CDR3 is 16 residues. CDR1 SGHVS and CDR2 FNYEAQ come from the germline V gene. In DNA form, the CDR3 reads TGTGCCAGCAGCTTAGGGGGACAGGGCCACCAAGGGACCCAGTACTTC. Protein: CASSLGGQGHQGTQYF.